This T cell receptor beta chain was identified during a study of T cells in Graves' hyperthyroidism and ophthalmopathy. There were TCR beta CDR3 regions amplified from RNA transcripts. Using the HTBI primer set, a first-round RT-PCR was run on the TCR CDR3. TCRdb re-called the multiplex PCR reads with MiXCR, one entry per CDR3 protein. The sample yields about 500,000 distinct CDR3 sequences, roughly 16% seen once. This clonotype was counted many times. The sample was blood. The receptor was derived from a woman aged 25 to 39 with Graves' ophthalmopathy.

CDR3 DNA sequence: TGTGCCAGCAGCCAAGATCAGGGTCCCCCCTACGAGCAGTACTTC. Translating gives CASSQDQGPPYEQYF. The chain uses TRBV3-1 and TRBJ2-7; D perhaps matches TRBD1 (5 bases). Germline-derived CDR1 and CDR2 are LGHDT and YNNKEL (reference sequence). The length of the CDR3 is 15 residues. The V and J ends lost 0 bases and 2 bases respectively, with 11 bases between them.